This TCR beta chain was obtained from a study of shared clonotypes between healthy human individuals. Study conclusions and caveats: Naive subsets usually exceeded memory subsets in estimated richness. Non-shared clonotypes had lower generation probabilities than clonotypes shared by all four sorted-subset donors.

The data were produced by immunoSEQ multiplex PCR, yet TCRdb's version contains in-frame clones alone and is incomplete. The sample carries a few million clones, nearly 97% recorded once. Of note for this clone: The antigen is undetermined.

CDR1 MNHEY and CDR2 SMNVEV come from the germline V gene (reference sequence). The CDR3 spans 15 residues. Trimming took 2 bases from V and 5 from J; bases not matched to a gene: 4. The study drew all its donors from Caucasian adults living in Nashville, Tennessee. The gene calls are TRBV27 and TRBJ1-1; TRBD1 matches at 11 bases. Sequencing was performed on naive CD4+ T cells sorted from blood. Indicated subset: CD45RA+ positively selected. The clonotype originates from a man aged 18 to 29 in good health. The CDR3 nucleotides are TGTGCCAGCAGTTTAGGACAGGGGGCATTTACTGAAGCTTTCTTT. Translated: CASSLGQGAFTEAFF.